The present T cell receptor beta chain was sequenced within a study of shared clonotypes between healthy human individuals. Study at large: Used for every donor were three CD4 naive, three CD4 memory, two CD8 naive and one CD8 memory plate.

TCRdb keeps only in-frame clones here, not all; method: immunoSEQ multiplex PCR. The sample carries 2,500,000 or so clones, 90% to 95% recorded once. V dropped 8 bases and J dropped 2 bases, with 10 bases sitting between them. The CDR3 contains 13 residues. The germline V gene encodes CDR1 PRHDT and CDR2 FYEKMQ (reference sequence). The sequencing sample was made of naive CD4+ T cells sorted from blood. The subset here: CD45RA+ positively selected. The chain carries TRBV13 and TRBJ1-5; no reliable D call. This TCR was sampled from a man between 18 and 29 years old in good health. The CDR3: CASGRQGNQPQHF. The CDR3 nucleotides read TGTGCCAGCGGGCGGCAGGGCAATCAGCCCCAGCATTTT.